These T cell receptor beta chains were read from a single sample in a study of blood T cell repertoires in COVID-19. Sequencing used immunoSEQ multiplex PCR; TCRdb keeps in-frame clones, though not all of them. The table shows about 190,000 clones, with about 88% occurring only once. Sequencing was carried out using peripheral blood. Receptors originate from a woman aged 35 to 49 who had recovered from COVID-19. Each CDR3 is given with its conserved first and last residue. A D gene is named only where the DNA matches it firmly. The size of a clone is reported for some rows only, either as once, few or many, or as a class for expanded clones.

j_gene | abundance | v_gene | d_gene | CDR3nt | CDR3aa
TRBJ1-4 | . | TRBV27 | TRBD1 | TGTGCCAGCAGTACAGGGGTAGGAACTAATGAAAAACTGTTTTTT | CASSTGVGTNEKLFF
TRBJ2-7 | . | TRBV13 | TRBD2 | TGTGCCAGCAGAGAGAGCGGGAGTAGGTACGAGCAGTACTTC | CASRESGSRYEQYF
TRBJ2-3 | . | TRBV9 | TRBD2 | TGTGCCAGCAGGTTAAGCGGGAGTAGCACAGATACGCAGTATTTT | CASRLSGSSTDTQYF
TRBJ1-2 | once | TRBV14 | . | TGTGCCAGCAGCCAAGATCTGGCAGGGCGGGATAACTATGGCTACACCTTC | CASSQDLAGRDNYGYTF
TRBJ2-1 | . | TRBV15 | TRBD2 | TGTGCCACCAGCAGAGGGGCCGGGACTAGTGAGAGGGAGCAGTTCTTC | CATSRGAGTSEREQFF
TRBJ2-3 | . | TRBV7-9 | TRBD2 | TGTGCCAGCAGCCCGACTAGCGGGAGGGCAGATACGCAGTATTTT | CASSPTSGRADTQYF
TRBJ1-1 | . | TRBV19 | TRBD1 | TGTGCCAGTAGCCATATACCGGGACAGGGGGCGTGGGACACTGAAGCTTTCTTT | CASSHIPGQGAWDTEAFF
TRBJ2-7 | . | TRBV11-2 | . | TGTGCCAGCAGCTTAGATCAGGGTGACCCCTACGAGCAGTACTTC | CASSLDQGDPYEQYF
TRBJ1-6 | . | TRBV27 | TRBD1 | TGTGCCAGCAGTTTACTTCCGGGACAGAGCTCCTATAATTCACCCCTCCACTTT | CASSLLPGQSSYNSPLHF
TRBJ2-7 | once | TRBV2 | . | TGTGCCAGCAGGCCGTTGGGGCAGGGGCTAGTCTACGAGCAGTACTTC | CASRPLGQGLVYEQYF
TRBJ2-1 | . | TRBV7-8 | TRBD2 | TGTGCCAGCAGCTCCGGGACTAGCGGGACTACGAATGAGCAGTTCTTC | CASSSGTSGTTNEQFF
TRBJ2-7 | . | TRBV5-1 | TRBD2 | TGCGCCAGCAGCCCGTCGGGGGGGACCTACGAGCAGTACTTC | CASSPSGGTYEQYF
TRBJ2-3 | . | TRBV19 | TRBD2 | TGTGCCAGCAGTTCGTCCGGGGGACTAGCGAATACGCAGTATTTT | CASSSSGGLANTQYF
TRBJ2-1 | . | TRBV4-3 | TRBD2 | TGCGCCAGCAGCCAAGGGGAGGGTGGGGAGCAGTTCTTC | CASSQGEGGEQFF
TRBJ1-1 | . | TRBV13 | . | TGTGCCAGCAGCTTAGTCAGGACAGAGAACACTGAAGCTTTCTTT | CASSLVRTENTEAFF
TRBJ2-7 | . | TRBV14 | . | TGTGCCAGCAGCCAATATACCCGGGGAGAGCAGTACTTC | CASSQYTRGEQYF
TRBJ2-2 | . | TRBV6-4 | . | TGTGCCAGCAGTGAGGACGGGGAGAAAACCGGGGAGCTGTTTTTT | CASSEDGEKTGELFF
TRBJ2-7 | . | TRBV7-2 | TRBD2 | TGTGCCAGCAGCTTGGGGCGGGGGGCCTCCTACGAGCAGTACTTC | CASSLGRGASYEQYF
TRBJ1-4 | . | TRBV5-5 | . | TGTGCCAGCAGCTTGGTGCAGGGAGGGAATGAAAAACTGTTTTTT | CASSLVQGGNEKLFF
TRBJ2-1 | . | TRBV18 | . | TGTGCCAGCTCACCTCCCTACGACTACAATGAGCAGTTCTTC | CASSPPYDYNEQFF
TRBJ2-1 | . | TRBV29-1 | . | TGCAGCGTTTGGAGGGCCCTCTACAATGAGCAGTTCTTC | CSVWRALYNEQFF
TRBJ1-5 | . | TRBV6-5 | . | TGTGCCAGCAGTTACTCGATTCACAGTCGTCAGCCCCAGCATTTT | CASSYSIHSRQPQHF
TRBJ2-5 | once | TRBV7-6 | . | TGTGCCAGCAGCGGCAGATCGGAGACCCAGTACTTC | CASSGRSETQYF
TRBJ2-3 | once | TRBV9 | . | TGTGCCAGCAGCGTAGCTTCGGTGAGCACAGATACGCAGTATTTT | CASSVASVSTDTQYF
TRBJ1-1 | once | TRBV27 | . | TGTGCCAGCAGCCTAATGCGGGACACTGAAGCTTTCTTT | CASSLMRDTEAFF
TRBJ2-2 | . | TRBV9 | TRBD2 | TGTGCCAGCAGCCTCCGAGCGGGAGGGTATCTCACCGGGGAGCTGTTTTTT | CASSLRAGGYLTGELFF
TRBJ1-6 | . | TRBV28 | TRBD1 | TGTGCCAGCAGTTTATTTGGGACAGGGGAGACACCCCTCCACTTT | CASSLFGTGETPLHF
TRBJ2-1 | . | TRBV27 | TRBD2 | TGTGCCAGCAGTTTACGACTAGCGGAGAGGAGCTCCTACAATGAGCAGTTCTTC | CASSLRLAERSSYNEQFF
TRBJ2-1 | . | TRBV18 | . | TGTGCCAGCTCCTTAGAAGCGGGCTTCAACAATGAGCAGTTCTTC | CASSLEAGFNNEQFF
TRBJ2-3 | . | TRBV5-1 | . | TGCGCCAGCAGCTTGGGCAGGGGGGCAGATACGCAGTATTTT | CASSLGRGADTQYF
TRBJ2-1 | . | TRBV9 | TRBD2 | TGTGCCAGCAGCCTAGCGGGAGACAATGAGCAGTTCTTC | CASSLAGDNEQFF
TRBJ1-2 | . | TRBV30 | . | TGTGCCTGGACTTTGGGGGGTTCGAACTATGGCTACACCTTC | CAWTLGGSNYGYTF
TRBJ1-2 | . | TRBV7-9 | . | TGTGCCAGCAGCTTAGCTGGGGCAGGGGACCACTATGGCTACACCTTC | CASSLAGAGDHYGYTF
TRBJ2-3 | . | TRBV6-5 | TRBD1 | TGTGCCAGCAAGCCGGGACAGGGGGAAACGCAGTATTTT | CASKPGQGETQYF
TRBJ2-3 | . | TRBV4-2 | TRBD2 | TGTGCCAGCAGCCAAGAATCTAGCGGCAACACAGATACGCAGTATTTT | CASSQESSGNTDTQYF
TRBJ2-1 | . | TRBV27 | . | TGTGCCAGCAGAGGGGACTCCTACAATGAGCAGTTCTTC | CASRGDSYNEQFF
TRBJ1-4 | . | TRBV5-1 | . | TGCGCCAGCAGCTTGGCCGGTGGAGATGAAAAACTGTTTTTT | CASSLAGGDEKLFF
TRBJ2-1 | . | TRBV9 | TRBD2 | TGTGCCAGCAGCCCCGGGACTAGCAGCCGCTCCTACAATGAGCAGTTCTTC | CASSPGTSSRSYNEQFF
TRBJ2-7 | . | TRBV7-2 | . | TGTGCCAGCAGGTCCAGGGGTAGCACTTACGAGCAGTACTTC | CASRSRGSTYEQYF
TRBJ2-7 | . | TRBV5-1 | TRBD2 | TGCGCCAGCAGCCGGCGGCTAGGGGAGGGCTACGAGCAGTACTTC | CASSRRLGEGYEQYF
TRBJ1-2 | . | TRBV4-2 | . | TGTGCCAGCAGCCAGGACTTGAGCTACACCTTC | CASSQDLSYTF
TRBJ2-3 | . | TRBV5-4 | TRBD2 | TGTGCCAGCAGCTTGGGTCTAGCGGGAGGAGATACGCAGTATTTT | CASSLGLAGGDTQYF
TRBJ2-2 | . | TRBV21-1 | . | TGTGCCAGCAGCACGGGGGGTACTAGCGGCCCTTCGGCGAACACCGGGGAGCTGTTTTTT | CASSTGGTSGPSANTGELFF
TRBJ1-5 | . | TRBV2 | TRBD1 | TGTGCCAGCAGTACAGGGGTTGATCAGCCCCAGCATTTT | CASSTGVDQPQHF
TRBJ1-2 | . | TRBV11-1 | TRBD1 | TGTGCCAGCAGCTGGGGACAGGGACAAGGCTACACCTTC | CASSWGQGQGYTF
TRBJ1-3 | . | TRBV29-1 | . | TGCAGCGCCGGGGGTGGGGACGGCGACTCTGGAAACACCATATATTTT | CSAGGGDGDSGNTIYF
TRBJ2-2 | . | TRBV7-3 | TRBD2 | TGTGCCAGCAGCTTAATGGGTGCCCTGGGACTAGCGGGCACCGGGGAGCTGTTTTTT | CASSLMGALGLAGTGELFF
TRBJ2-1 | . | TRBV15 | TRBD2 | TGTGCCACCAGCAACGGGCCCACTAGCGGGATTGGCTCCTACAATGAGCAGTTCTTC | CATSNGPTSGIGSYNEQFF
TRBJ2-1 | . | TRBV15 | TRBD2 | TGTGCCACCAGCAGAGTAGTAGCGGGAGGACGTGAGCAGTTCTTC | CATSRVVAGGREQFF
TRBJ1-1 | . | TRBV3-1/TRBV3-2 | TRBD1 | TGTGCCAGCAGCCACCGGACAGGGGGCGAAACTGAAGCTTTCTTT | CASSHRTGGETEAFF
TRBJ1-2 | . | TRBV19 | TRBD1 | TGTGCCAGTATGCCCGCAAACAGGGGGCCGATTGGAGGCTACACCTTC | CASMPANRGPIGGYTF
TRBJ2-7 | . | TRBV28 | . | TGTGCCAGCAGCCCCGTTGGAGGGATGTTCTACGAGCAGTACTTC | CASSPVGGMFYEQYF
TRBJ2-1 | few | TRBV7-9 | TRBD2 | TGTGCCAGCTCTTTGACTAGCCACCGGAATGAGCAGTTCTTC | CASSLTSHRNEQFF
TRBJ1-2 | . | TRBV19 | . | TGTGCCAGTAGTTCACGTCGGGACACTCCTCGGGGTGGCTACACCTTC | CASSSRRDTPRGGYTF